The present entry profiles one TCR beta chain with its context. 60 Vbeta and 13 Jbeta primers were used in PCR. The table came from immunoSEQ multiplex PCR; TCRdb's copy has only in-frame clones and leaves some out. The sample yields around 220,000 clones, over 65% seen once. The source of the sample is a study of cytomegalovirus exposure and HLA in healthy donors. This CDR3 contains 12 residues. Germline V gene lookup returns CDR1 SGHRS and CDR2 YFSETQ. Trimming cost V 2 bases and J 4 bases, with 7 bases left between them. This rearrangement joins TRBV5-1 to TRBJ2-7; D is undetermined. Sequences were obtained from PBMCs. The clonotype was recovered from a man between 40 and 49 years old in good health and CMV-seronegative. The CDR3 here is CASSLDTYEQYF. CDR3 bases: TGCGCCAGCAGCTTAGACACGTACGAGCAGTACTTC.